Reported below is one T cell receptor (beta chain). The target antigen is unknown. Produced via immunoSEQ multiplex PCR; TCRdb's table is partial and in-frame only. This repertoire shows about 140,000 clones, around 90% found once; its top ten account for about 5%. The data stem from a study of T cell responses to AZD1222 COVID-19 vaccine. Regarding the study as a whole: Following two doses of AZD1222, Spike-specific TCR breadth and depth rose. Unmutated variant regions are reportedly the target of nearly half of TCRs that are spike-specific. Females outnumbered males among donors, who were mostly white British; clonal diversity was possibly underestimated.

The CDR3 is 14 amino acids. CDR1 is SGHDN and CDR2 is FVKESK in the germline V gene. V was clipped by 4 bases and J by 0 bases, with 8 bases between them. The specimen was peripheral blood, collected on day 0 of AZD1222 vaccination. This chain joins TRBV14 and TRBJ2-3; D remains unclear. This clonotype originated in an adult in good health. This chain's CDR3 is CASSPPPSTDTQYF. CDR3 sequence (DNA): TGTGCCAGCAGCCCCCCCCCAAGCACAGATACGCAGTATTTT.